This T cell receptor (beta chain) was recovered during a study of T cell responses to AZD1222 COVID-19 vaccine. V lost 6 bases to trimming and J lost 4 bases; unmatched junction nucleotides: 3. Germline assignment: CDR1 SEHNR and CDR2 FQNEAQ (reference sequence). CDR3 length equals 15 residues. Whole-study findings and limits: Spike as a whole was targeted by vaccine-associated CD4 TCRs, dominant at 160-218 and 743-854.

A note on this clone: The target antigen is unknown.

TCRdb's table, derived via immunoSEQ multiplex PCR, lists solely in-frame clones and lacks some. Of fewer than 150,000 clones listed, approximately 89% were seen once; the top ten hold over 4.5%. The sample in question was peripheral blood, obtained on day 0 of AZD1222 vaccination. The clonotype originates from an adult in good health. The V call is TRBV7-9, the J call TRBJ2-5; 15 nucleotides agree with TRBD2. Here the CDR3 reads CASRGTSGGPETQYF. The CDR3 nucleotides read TGTGCCAGCAGAGGGACTAGCGGGGGGCCAGAGACCCAGTACTTC.